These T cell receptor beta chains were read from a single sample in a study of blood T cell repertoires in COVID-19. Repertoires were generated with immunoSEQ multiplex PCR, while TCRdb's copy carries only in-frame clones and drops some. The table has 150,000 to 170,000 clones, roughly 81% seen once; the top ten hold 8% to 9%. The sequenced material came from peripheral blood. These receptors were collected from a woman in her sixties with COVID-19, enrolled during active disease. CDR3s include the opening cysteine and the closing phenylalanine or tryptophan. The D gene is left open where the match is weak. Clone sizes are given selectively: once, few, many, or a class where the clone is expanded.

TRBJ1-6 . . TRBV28 TGTGCCAGCACAAAGGACAGCTCCTATAATTCACCCCTCCACTTT CASTKDSSYNSPLHF
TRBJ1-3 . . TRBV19 TGTGCCAGTATCCCATCGGACTCCTCTGGAAACACCATATATTTT CASIPSDSSGNTIYF
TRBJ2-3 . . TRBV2 TGTGCCAGCATTACCCAGGGTAGAAACACAGATACGCAGTATTTT CASITQGRNTDTQYF
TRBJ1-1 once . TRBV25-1 TGTGCCAGCAGTGAATATTTGTCTCCTCTGAACACTGAAGCTTTCTTT CASSEYLSPLNTEAFF
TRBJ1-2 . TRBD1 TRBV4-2 TGTGCCAGCAGCCAGGGGGACAGGGGTAACTATGGCTACACCTTC CASSQGDRGNYGYTF
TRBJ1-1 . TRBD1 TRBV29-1 TGCAGCGTACGCCACCGGGACAGGGGGAGAGCTTTCTTT CSVRHRDRGRAFF
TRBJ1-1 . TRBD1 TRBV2 TGTGCCAGCAGTGCGAGACAGGGAAGGACTGAAGCTTTCTTT CASSARQGRTEAFF
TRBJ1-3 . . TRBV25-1 TGTGCCAGCAGTGATCCGTACTCTGGAAACACCATATATTTT CASSDPYSGNTIYF
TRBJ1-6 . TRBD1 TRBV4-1 TGCGCCAGCAGTCGGACAGGGGATAACAATTCACCCCTCCACTTT CASSRTGDNNSPLHF
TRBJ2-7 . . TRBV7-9 TGTGCCAGCAGCTTAGAGGGAACAGGGCCCGAGCAGTACTTC CASSLEGTGPEQYF
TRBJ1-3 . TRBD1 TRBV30 TGTGCCTGTTACTACCGGGACAGGGCTGGAAACACCATATATTTT CACYYRDRAGNTIYF
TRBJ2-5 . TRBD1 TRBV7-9 TGTGCCAGCAGCCCAATTCGGACAGGGAGAGAGACCCAGTACTTC CASSPIRTGRETQYF
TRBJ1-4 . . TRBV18 TGTGCCAGCTCACCGGGCGAAAAACTGTTTTTT CASSPGEKLFF
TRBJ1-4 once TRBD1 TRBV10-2 TGCGCCAGCAGTGGTCCAGGGGGAGTTAATGAAAAACTGTTTTTT CASSGPGGVNEKLFF
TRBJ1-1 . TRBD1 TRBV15 TGTGCCACCACCGACAGGGTTGAAGCTTTCTTT CATTDRVEAFF
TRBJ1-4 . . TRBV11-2 TGTGCCAGCAGACCGGACAGTGCGGGCGATGAAAAACTGTTTTTT CASRPDSAGDEKLFF
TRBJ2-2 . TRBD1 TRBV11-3 TGTGCCAGCAGCTTGGGGACAGGGAGAACCGGGGAGCTGTTTTTT CASSLGTGRTGELFF
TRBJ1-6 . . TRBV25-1 TGTGCCAGCACCTTAGGACAGCTAAATTCACCCCTCCACTTT CASTLGQLNSPLHF
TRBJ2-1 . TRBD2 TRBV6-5 TGTGCCAGCAGCCCGACTAGCGGGAGAGACAATGAGCAGTTCTTC CASSPTSGRDNEQFF
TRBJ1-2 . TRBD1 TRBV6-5 TGTGCCAGCAGTTTGACAGGGGACGGCTACACCTTC CASSLTGDGYTF
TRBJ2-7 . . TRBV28 TGTGCCAGCAGTTTTCTCAGAGGGACTGCATTTGGGCAGTACTTC CASSFLRGTAFGQYF
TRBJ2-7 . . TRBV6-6 TGTGCCAGCAGTTACAGTCGGACATACGAGCAGTACTTC CASSYSRTYEQYF
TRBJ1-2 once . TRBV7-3 TGTGCCAGCAGCTTGGGGACTCGCGCAAATGGCTACACCTTC CASSLGTRANGYTF
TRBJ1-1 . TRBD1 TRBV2 TGTGCCAGCAGAGACAGGGGGCTAGGTTTCTTT CASRDRGLGFF
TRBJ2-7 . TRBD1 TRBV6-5 TGTGCCAGCCATAGACAGGGGCCCTACGAGCAGTACTTC CASHRQGPYEQYF
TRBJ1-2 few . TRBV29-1 TGCAGCGTTAGACTGAATTCTAACTATGGCTACACCTTC CSVRLNSNYGYTF
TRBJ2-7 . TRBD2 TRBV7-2 TGTGCCAGCAGCTCCACTAGCGGGAGTTACGAGCAGTACTTC CASSSTSGSYEQYF
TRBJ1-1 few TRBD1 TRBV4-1 TGCGCCAGCAGCCAAGTAGACAGGGGTACTGAAGCTTTCTTT CASSQVDRGTEAFF
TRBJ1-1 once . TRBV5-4 TGTGCCAGCAGCTTTGGAGGGGTTTTCGCTGAAGCTTTCTTT CASSFGGVFAEAFF
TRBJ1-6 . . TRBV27 TGTGCCAGCCGCCCCGGGCCGGGACTGAGAAATTCACCCCTCCACTTT CASRPGPGLRNSPLHF
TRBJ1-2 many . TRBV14 TGTGCCAGCAGCCAAGGTTACAATGGTGGCTACACCTTC CASSQGYNGGYTF
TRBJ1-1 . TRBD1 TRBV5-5 TGTGCCAGCAGGACAGGGATGAACACTGAAGCTTTCTTT CASRTGMNTEAFF
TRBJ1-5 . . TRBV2 TGTGCCAGCAGGGGCTCGGGGAATCAGCCCCAGCATTTT CASRGSGNQPQHF
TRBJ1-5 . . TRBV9 TGTGCCAGCAGCCCCGAAGGGAGTGGTCAGCCCCAGCATTTT CASSPEGSGQPQHF
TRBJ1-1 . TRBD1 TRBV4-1 TGCGCCAGCAGCCCACCGACAGGGGCGGACACTGAAGCTTTCTTT CASSPPTGADTEAFF
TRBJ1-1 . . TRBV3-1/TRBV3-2 TGTGCCAGCAGCCAAGCGGACACCTACACTGAAGCTTTCTTT CASSQADTYTEAFF
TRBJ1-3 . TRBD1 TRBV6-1 TGTGCCAGCAGGGAACGAGGGCCCGGGACAGCGGCAAACACCATATATTTT CASRERGPGTAANTIYF
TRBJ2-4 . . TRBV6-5 TGTGCCACTAGTACCAAAAACATTCAGTACTTC CATSTKNIQYF
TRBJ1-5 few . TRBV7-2 TGTGCCAGCAGCTTATATGGGTCAGGTCAGCCCCAGCATTTT CASSLYGSGQPQHF
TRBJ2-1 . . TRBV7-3 TGTGCCAGCAGCTTAAGGCAGGCGCTCTCCTACAATGAGCAGTTCTTC CASSLRQALSYNEQFF
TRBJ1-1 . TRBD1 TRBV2 TGTGCCAGCAGAGGTCGACAGGGATTAACCACTGAAGCTTTCTTT CASRGRQGLTTEAFF
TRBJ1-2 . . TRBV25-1 TGTGCCAGCAGTGAATGGCGGTCAGGGGATGGCTACACCTTC CASSEWRSGDGYTF
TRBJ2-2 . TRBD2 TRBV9 TGTGCCAGCAGCCCTCGGACTAGCGGGAAGAGCGGGGAGCTGTTTTTT CASSPRTSGKSGELFF
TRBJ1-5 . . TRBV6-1 TGTGCCAGCAGTGAAGCGCTCGGGTTGAGGGAGCCCCAGCATTTT CASSEALGLREPQHF
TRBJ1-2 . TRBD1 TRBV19 TGTGCCAGTAGTATACGACAGGGGGATTACTATGGCTACACCTTC CASSIRQGDYYGYTF
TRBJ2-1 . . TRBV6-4 TGTGCCAGCAGTGGCGATAGAGGTGATGAGCAGTTCTTC CASSGDRGDEQFF
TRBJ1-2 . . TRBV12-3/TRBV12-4 TGTGCCAGCAGTTTAAACGGCTATGGCTACACCTTC CASSLNGYGYTF
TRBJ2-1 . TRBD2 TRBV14 TGTGCCAGCAGCCCCTACAGCGGGAGGGAGGATGAGCAGTTCTTC CASSPYSGREDEQFF
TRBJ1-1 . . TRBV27 TGTGCCAGCAGTTCTCGGGGTACCACTGAAGCTTTCTTT CASSSRGTTEAFF
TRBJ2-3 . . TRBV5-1 TGCGCCAGCACCCTCCAGCGGGTTAGCACAGATACGCAGTATTTT CASTLQRVSTDTQYF
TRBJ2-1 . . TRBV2 TGTGCCAGCAGTGATCCGTTAAAGGGGGGGAATGAGCAGTTCTTC CASSDPLKGGNEQFF
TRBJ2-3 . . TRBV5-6 TGTGCCAGCAGCTTTGTACAGATTAGCACAGATACGCAGTATTTT CASSFVQISTDTQYF
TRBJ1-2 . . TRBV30 TGTGCCTGGAGTCTTTACAGGACGCATAACTATGGCTACACCTTC CAWSLYRTHNYGYTF
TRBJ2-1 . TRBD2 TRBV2 TGTGCCAGCATCCCGGGGGGGCGGTTTGGTGAGCAGTTCTTC CASIPGGRFGEQFF
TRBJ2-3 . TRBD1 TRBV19 TGTGCCAGTAGTTTCGGACAGGGCGCAGATACGCAGTATTTT CASSFGQGADTQYF